The 15 T cell receptor beta chains in this list originate from one sample, sequenced in a study of blood T cell repertoires in COVID-19. Profiling relied on immunoSEQ multiplex PCR, and the TCRdb table lists in-frame clones only, not all of them. This sample carries around 290,000 clones, 89% of them seen once, and the ten largest clones take approximately 1.5%. Source material: PBMCs or T cells enriched from blood (not recorded which). The receptors originated from a woman between 35 and 50 years old who had recovered from COVID-19.

There are a few counts of this clone. The chain carries TRBV5-4 and TRBJ2-7; the match to TRBD1 covers 9 bases. This CDR3 has 15 amino acids. CDR1 is SGHNT, CDR2 YYREEE, per germline (reference sequence). The V gene end was trimmed by 4 bases and the J gene end by 7 bases; junction bases not matched to a gene: 12. CDR3 in DNA: TGTGCCAGCAGCGTCGGACGGGACAGGGCGGGAGAGCAGTACTTC. Translated: CASSVGRDRAGEQYF.

The J gene is TRBJ2-1, the V gene TRBV15; tentatively, D is TRBD1 (5 bases). The CDR3 is made up of 14 amino acids. V lost 1 base and J lost 4, with 8 bases in between. The germline CDR1 and CDR2 sequences are LNHNV and YYDKDF (reference sequence). The CDR3 DNA is TGTGCCACCAGCAGAGTGGACACGTACAATGAGCAGTTCTTC. This codes for CATSRVDTYNEQFF.

This clone has only a few counts. The genes are TRBV2 and TRBJ1-1, with 7 nucleotides matching TRBD1. Germline V gives CDR1 SNHLY, CDR2 FYNNEI. The CDR3 is 12 amino acids. With 6 bases clipped from V and 7 bases from J, the junction kept 5 bases outside the gene matches. CDR3 coding DNA: TGTGCCAGCAGAGGACAGGTGAATGAAGCTTTCTTT. This codes for CASRGQVNEAFF.

Note on this clone: Distinct nucleotide sequences in the sample also encode this CDR3. The chain is built from TRBV4-1 and TRBJ1-5; weak D call: TRBD1 (6 bases). The V gene lost 2 bases and the J gene lost 1 base, with 9 bases spanning the gap. The length of the CDR3 is 15 residues. Germline V lookup: CDR1 MGHRA, CDR2 YSYEKL. In nucleotides, the CDR3 is TGCGCCAGCAGCCAAAGGCAGGGGAGCAATCAGCCCCAGCATTTT. Protein product: CASSQRQGSNQPQHF.

This clone was found once. The V gene is TRBV6-2 or TRBV6-3, the J gene TRBJ2-1; TRBD2 aligns across 10 bases. CDR3 length equals 13 residues. CDR1 is MNHEY and CDR2 is SVGEGT in the germline V gene. V shed 6 bases and J 7 bases; nucleotides not matched to a gene: 3. The CDR3 sequence is CASRPSGSNEQFF. The CDR3 DNA reads as TGTGCCAGCAGACCTAGCGGGAGTAATGAGCAGTTCTTC.

The chain has TRBV6-6 and TRBJ2-3; TRBD2 matches at 7 bases. The V gene end was trimmed by 0 bases and the J gene end by 2 bases; junction bases not matched to a gene: 5. Germline CDR1 reads MNHNY; CDR2 reads SVGAGI (reference sequence). The CDR3 totals 16 residues. This CDR3 is CASSYSTGGSTDTQYF. As DNA, the CDR3 is TGTGCCAGCAGTTACTCTACGGGGGGATCCACAGATACGCAGTATTTT.

This chain uses TRBV7-6 with TRBJ1-5, with no clear D. The CDR3 has 14 amino acids. From germline, CDR1 is SGHVS and CDR2 FNYEAQ. V was trimmed by 2 bases and J by 3 bases, leaving 8 bases between them. Here the CDR3 reads CASSLPGLNQPQHF. Written as DNA, the CDR3 is TGTGCCAGCAGCTTACCGGGTCTCAATCAGCCCCAGCATTTT.

V gene TRBV4-2 combines with J gene TRBJ2-5; D is perhaps TRBD1 (5 bases). The V end was cut by 0 bases, the J end by 7 bases, with 18 bases between. The CDR3 extends over 16 amino acids. Germline loops: CDR1 LGHNA, CDR2 YNFKEQ. The CDR3 nucleotides read TGTGCCAGCAGCCAAGAAGGGCTACCTGTAGGGGTGACCCAGTACTTC. Amino acid sequence: CASSQEGLPVGVTQYF.

The V gene is TRBV7-6, the J gene TRBJ2-7; TRBD2 aligns across 12 bases. Germline CDR1 and CDR2: SGHVS and FNYEAQ. V was clipped by 4 bases and J by 2 bases; unmatched bases: 15. The CDR3 has 19 residues. This CDR3 is CASSSPTTSGRDAPYEQYF. The CDR3 nucleotides are TGTGCCAGCAGCTCTCCTACGACTAGCGGGAGAGATGCACCCTACGAGCAGTACTTC.

The chain uses TRBV9 and TRBJ1-2, with TRBD1 identical over 9 bases. CDR1 and CDR2 from the germline V gene are SGDLS and YYNGEE. V shed 4 bases and J 2 bases; nucleotides not matched to a gene: 6. The CDR3 has 15 residues. The CDR3 is CASSPRTGENYGYTF. The CDR3 DNA reads as TGTGCCAGCAGCCCCCGGACAGGGGAGAACTATGGCTACACCTTC.

The chain links TRBV18 to TRBJ1-1, with a possible D match to TRBD1 (5 bases). The CDR3 is 17 residues long. V gave up 2 bases and J gave up 3 bases, with 19 bases separating them. Germline CDR1 is KGHSH and CDR2 is LQKENI. The CDR3 DNA is TGTGCCAGCTCACCAATGCCCTTGGGGCTTTCGGACACTGAAGCTTTCTTT. Translated, it gives CASSPMPLGLSDTEAFF.

The genes are TRBV19 and TRBJ1-1; 7 bases match TRBD1. This CDR3 is built from 15 residues. J lost 6 bases, V lost 1 base, and 8 bases had no gene match. The germline V gene has CDR1 LNHDA and CDR2 SQIVND (reference sequence). Here the CDR3 DNA reads TGTGCCAGTAGTATAGGAAGCAGGGGGGCCGCTGAAGCTTTCTTT. Its protein is CASSIGSRGAAEAFF.

This clone appeared a few times. The CDR3 DNA sequence: TGCGCCAGCAGCCCAGGAGTAGGGGGAAATCAGCCCCAGCATTTT. As protein: CASSPGVGGNQPQHF. The rearrangement uses TRBV5-1 and TRBJ1-5; weak D call: TRBD1 (6 bases). The CDR3 contains 15 residues. The germline gives CDR1 SGHRS, CDR2 YFSETQ. V dropped 4 bases and J dropped 4 bases, with 15 bases sitting between them.

This clone was seen once. This specimen includes other DNA sequences encoding the same CDR3. The genes are TRBV19 and TRBJ2-5; 11 nucleotides match TRBD2. Per germline, CDR1 LNHDA and CDR2 SQIVND (reference sequence). This CDR3 comprises 16 residues. V was clipped by 6 bases and J by 1 base; unmatched bases: 7. DNA of the CDR3: TGTGCCAGTAGGTCCGGGACTAGCGGCTCCCAAGAGACCCAGTACTTC. Translated, it gives CASRSGTSGSQETQYF.

The V and J genes are TRBV25-1 and TRBJ1-4; D ambiguous. In germline, CDR1 is MGHDK, CDR2 SYGVNS. The CDR3 length is 12 residues. The V gene lost 3 bases and the J gene lost 10 bases, with 9 bases spanning the gap. CDR3 region: CASSEGGRKLFF. As DNA, the CDR3 is TGTGCCAGCAGTGAGGGAGGGAGAAAACTGTTTTTT. Filled out from reference TRBV25-1 and TRBJ1-4, the complete variable domain reads EADIYQTPRYLVIGTGKKITLECSQTMGHDKMYWYQQDPGMELHLIHYSYGVNSTEKGDLSSESTVSRIRTEHFPLTLESARPSHTSQYLCASSEGGRKLFFGSGTQLSVL.